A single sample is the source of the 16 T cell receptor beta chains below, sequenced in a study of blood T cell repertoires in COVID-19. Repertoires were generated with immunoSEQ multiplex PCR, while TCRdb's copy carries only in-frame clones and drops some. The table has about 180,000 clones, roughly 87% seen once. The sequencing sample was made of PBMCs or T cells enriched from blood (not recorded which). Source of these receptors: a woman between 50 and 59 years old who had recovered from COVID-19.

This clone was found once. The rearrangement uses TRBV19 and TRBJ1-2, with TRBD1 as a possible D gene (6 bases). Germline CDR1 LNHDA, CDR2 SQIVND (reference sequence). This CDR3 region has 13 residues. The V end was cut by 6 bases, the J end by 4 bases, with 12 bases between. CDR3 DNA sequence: TGTGCCAGTAGCGAGGACAGACTCTATGGCTACACCTTC. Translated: CASSEDRLYGYTF.

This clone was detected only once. In nucleotides, the CDR3 is TGTGCCAGATACAGGGAAATGGATGGCTACACCTTC. It specifies CARYREMDGYTF. This chain joins TRBV27 and TRBJ1-2; D may be TRBD1 (6 bases). Germline assignment: CDR1 MNHEY and CDR2 SMNVEV (reference sequence). The CDR3 extends over 12 amino acids. Trimming left V 9 bases short and J 6 bases short, with 14 bases between.

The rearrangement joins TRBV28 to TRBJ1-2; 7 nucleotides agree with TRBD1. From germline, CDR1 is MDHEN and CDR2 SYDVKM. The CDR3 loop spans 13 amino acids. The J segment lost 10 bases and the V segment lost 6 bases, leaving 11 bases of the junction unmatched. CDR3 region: CASRTTGVRIYTF. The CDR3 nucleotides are TGTGCCAGCAGGACAACAGGGGTAAGGATCTACACCTTC.

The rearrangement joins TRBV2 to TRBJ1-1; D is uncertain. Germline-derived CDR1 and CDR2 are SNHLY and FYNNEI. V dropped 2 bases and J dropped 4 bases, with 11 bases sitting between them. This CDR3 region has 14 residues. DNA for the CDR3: TGTGCCAGCAGTGAAAGGGCGGGGAGCACTGAAGCTTTCTTT. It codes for CASSERAGSTEAFF.

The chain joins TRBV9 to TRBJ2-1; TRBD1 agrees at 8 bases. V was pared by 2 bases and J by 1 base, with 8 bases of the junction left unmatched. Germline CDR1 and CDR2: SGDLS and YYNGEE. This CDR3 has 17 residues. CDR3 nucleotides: TGTGCCAGCAGCGTCGGGCAGGGGGCGGGGTCCTACAATGAGCAGTTCTTC. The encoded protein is CASSVGQGAGSYNEQFF.

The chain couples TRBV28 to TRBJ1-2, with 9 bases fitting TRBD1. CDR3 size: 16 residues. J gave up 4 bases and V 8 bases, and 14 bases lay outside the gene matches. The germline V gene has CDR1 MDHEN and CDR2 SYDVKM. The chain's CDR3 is CASRGQGTGRGYGYTF. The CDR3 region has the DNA TGTGCCAGCCGGGGACAGGGTACTGGGCGGGGCTATGGCTACACCTTC.

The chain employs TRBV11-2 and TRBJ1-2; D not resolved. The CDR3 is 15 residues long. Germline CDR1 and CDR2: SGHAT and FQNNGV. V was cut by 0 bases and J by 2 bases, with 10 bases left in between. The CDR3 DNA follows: TGTGCCAGCAGCTTAGATCTCGGACTGAACTATGGCTACACCTTC. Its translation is CASSLDLGLNYGYTF.

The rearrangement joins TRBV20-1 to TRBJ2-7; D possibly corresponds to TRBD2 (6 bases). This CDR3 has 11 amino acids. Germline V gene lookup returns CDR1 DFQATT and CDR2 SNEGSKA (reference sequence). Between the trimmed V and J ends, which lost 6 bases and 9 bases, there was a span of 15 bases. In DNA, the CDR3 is TGCAGTGCCATCTTGACCGGGGGGCAGTACTTC. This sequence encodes CSAILTGGQYF.

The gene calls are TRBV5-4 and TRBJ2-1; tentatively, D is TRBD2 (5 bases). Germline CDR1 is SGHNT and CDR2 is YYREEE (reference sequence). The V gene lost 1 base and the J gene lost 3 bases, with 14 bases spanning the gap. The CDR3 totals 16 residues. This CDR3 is CASSLFGKSLYNEQFF. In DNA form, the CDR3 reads TGTGCCAGCAGCTTGTTCGGGAAGTCTCTCTACAATGAGCAGTTCTTC.

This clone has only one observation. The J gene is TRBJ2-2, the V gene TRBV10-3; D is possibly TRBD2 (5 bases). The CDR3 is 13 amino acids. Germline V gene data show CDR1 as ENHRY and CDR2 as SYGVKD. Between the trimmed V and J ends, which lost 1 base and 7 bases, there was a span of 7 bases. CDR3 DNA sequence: TGTGCCATCAGTGAGTTCGGGAACGGGGAGCTGTTTTTT. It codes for CAISEFGNGELFF.

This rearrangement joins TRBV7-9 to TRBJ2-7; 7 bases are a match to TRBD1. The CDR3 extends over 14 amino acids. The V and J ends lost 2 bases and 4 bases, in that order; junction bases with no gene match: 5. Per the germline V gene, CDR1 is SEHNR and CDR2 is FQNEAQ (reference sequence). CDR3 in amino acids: CASSLTGQTYEQYF. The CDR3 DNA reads TGTGCCAGCAGCTTAACGGGACAGACTTACGAGCAGTACTTC.

The CDR3: CASRGGNSNQPQHF. The CDR3 DNA reads as TGTGCCAGCAGAGGGGGAAATAGCAATCAGCCCCAGCATTTT. This chain joins TRBV6-5 and TRBJ1-5; D might be TRBD1 (6 bases). Trimming pared 6 bases from V and 0 bases from J, leaving 9 bases between. The CDR3 length is 14 residues. Germline V gene data show CDR1 as MNHEY and CDR2 as SVGAGI.

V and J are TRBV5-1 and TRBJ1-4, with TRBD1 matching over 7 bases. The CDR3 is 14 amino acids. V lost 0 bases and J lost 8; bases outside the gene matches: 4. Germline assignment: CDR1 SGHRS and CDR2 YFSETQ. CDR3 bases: TGCGCCAGCAGCTTGGAAACAGGGGCCGAAAAACTGTTTTTT. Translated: CASSLETGAEKLFF.

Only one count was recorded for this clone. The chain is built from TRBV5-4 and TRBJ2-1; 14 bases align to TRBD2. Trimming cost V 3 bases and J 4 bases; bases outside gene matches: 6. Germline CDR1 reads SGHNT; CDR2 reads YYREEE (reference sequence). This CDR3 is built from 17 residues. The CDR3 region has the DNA TGTGCCAGCAGCTCTGGACTAGCGGGAGGCTCATACAATGAGCAGTTCTTC. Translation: CASSSGLAGGSYNEQFF.

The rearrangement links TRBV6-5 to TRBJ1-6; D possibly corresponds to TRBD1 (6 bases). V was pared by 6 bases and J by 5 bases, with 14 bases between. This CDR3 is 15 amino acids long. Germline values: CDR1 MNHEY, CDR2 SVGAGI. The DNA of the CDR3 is TGTGCCAGCAGGCCCCCGGGACACAATAATTCACCCCTCCACTTT. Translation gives CASRPPGHNNSPLHF.

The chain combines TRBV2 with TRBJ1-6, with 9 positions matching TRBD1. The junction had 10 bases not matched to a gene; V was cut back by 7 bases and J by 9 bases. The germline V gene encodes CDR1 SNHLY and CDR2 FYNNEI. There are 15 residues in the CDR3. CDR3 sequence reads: CASTDRGSSSSPLHF. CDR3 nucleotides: TGTGCCAGCACCGACAGGGGGAGTAGTTCTTCACCCCTCCACTTT. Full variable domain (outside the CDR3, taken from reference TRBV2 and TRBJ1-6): EPEVTQTPSHQVTQMGQEVILRCVPISNHLYFYWYRQILGQKVEFLVSFYNNEISEKSEIFDDQFSVERPDGSNFTLKIRSTKLEDSAMYFCASTDRGSSSSPLHFGNGTRLTVT.